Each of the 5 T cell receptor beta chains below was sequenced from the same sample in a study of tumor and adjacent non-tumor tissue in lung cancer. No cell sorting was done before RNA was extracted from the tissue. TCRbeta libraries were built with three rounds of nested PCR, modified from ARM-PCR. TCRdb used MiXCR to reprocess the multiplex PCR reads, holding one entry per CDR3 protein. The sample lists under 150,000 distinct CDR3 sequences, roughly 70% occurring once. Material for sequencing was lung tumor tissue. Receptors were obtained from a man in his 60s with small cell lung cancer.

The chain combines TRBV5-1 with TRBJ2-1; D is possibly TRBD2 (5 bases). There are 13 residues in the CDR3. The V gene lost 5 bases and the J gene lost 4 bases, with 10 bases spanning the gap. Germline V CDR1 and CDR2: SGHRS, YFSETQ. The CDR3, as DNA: TGCGCCAGCAGATTGCAGCGGTACAATGAGCAGTTCTTC. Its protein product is CASRLQRYNEQFF.

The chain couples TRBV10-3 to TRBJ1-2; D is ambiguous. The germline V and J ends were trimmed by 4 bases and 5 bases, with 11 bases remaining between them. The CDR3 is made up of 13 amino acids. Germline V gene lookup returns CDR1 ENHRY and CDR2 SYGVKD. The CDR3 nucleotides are TGTGCCATCAGTGGGAACCCAGATTATGGCTACACCTTC. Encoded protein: CAISGNPDYGYTF.

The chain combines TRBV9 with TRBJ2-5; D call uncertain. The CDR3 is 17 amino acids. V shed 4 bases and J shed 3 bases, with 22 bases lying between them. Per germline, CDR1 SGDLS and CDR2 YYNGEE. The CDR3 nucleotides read TGTGCCAGCAGCCCCCACCGGAGTAGTGGTATTGAAGAGACCCAGTACTTC. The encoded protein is CASSPHRSSGIEETQYF.

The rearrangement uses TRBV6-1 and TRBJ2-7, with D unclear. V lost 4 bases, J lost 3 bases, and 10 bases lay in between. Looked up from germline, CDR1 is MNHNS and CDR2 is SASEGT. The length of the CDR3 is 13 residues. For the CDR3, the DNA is TGTGCCAGCAGTGGGAGCCTCGTCTACGAGCAGTACGTC. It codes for CASSGSLVYEQYV.

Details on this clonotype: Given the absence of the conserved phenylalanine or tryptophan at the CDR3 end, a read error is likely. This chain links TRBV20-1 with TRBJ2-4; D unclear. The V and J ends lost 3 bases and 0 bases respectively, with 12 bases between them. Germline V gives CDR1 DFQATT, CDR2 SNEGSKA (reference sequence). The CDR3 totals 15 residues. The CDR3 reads CSASMVSRAKNIQYL. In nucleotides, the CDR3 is TGCAGTGCTAGTATGGTTAGCAGAGCCAAAAACATTCAGTACTTA.